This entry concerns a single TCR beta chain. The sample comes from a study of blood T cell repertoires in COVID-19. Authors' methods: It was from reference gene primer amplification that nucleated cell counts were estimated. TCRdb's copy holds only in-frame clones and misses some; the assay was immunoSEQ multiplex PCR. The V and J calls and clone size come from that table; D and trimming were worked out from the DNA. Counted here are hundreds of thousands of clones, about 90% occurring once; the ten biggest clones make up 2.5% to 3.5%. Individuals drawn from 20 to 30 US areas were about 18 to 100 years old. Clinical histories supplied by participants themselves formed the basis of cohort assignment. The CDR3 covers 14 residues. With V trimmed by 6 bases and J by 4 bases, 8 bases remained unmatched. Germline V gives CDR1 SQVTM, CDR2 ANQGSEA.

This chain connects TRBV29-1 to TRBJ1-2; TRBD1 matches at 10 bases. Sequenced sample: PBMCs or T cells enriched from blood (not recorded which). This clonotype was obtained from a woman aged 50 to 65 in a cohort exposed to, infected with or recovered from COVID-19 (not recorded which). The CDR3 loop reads CSVAPGTGAYGYTF. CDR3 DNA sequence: TGCAGCGTAGCCCCCGGGACAGGGGCCTATGGCTACACCTTC.